One sample yielded the 8 T cell receptor beta chains listed below, sequenced in a study of blood T cell repertoires in COVID-19. Sequencing was performed with immunoSEQ multiplex PCR; in TCRdb, only in-frame clones are kept and a portion is missing. The sample has fewer than 250,000 clones, roughly 87% seen once. Material for sequencing was PBMCs or T cells enriched from blood (not recorded which). The receptors derive from a man aged 30 to 39 in a cohort exposed to, infected with or recovered from COVID-19 (not recorded which).

The chain uses TRBV10-3 and TRBJ2-5; 8 positions match TRBD1. The germline gives CDR1 ENHRY, CDR2 SYGVKD. The CDR3 extends over 15 amino acids. V shed 8 bases, J shed 5 bases, and the junction held 13 bases outside the gene matches. The CDR3 region is CAIHLSRTGSETQYF. The CDR3 DNA follows: TGTGCCATCCACCTATCCAGGACAGGGTCCGAGACCCAGTACTTC.

The V and J genes are TRBV28 and TRBJ1-1, with D possibly TRBD1 on 5 matching bases. The CDR3 covers 14 residues. Deletions cut 3 bases from V and 5 bases from J, with 13 bases between. Germline V gene lookup returns CDR1 MDHEN and CDR2 SYDVKM. CDR3 sequence: CASSLIGGKTEAFF. DNA for the CDR3: TGTGCCAGCAGTTTGATCGGGGGAAAAACTGAAGCTTTCTTT.

This chain uses TRBV9 with TRBJ2-5, with D tentatively TRBD2 (8 bases). V lost 3 bases, J lost 5 bases, and 23 bases lay in between. In germline, CDR1 is SGDLS, CDR2 YYNGEE. The CDR3 spans 17 residues. CDR3 loop: CASSAEGAGGLRETQYF. DNA of the CDR3: TGTGCCAGCAGCGCCGAGGGGGCGGGAGGTTTACGGGAGACCCAGTACTTC.

The V gene is TRBV7-8, the J gene TRBJ1-4, with 11 bases matching TRBD1. CDR3 length: 14 amino acids. CDR1 and CDR2 from the germline V gene are SGHVS and FQNEAQ. The J segment lost 13 bases and the V segment lost 4 bases, leaving 8 bases of the junction unmatched. CDR3 sequence reads: CASSSLGTGGGLFF. CDR3 nucleotide sequence: TGTGCCAGCAGCTCTTTAGGGACAGGGGGGGGACTGTTTTTT.

In its sample, this clone was seen a few times. The gene calls are TRBV7-8 and TRBJ1-2, with D possibly being TRBD1 (6 bases). The CDR3 runs to 13 residues. V dropped 6 bases and J dropped 6 bases, with 14 bases sitting between them. Germline loops: CDR1 SGHVS, CDR2 FQNEAQ. CDR3 DNA: TGTGCCAGCAGTTCCACCAGGGGACATGGCTACACCTTC. This sequence encodes CASSSTRGHGYTF.

The CDR3 DNA reads as TGTGCCACCGGAGGTCTCAAAACCTACACAGATACGCAGTATTTT. It yields the protein CATGGLKTYTDTQYF. V and J are TRBV24-1 and TRBJ2-3; a possible D gene is TRBD2 (5 bases). The V gene's germline CDR1 is KGHDR and CDR2 SFDVKD. The V end was cut by 9 bases, the J end by 2 bases, with 17 bases between. The CDR3 loop spans 15 amino acids.

This clone was seen only a few times. The chain combines TRBV28 with TRBJ1-6, with 7 nucleotides matching TRBD1. Germline V gives CDR1 MDHEN, CDR2 SYDVKM. Trimming at V came to 6 bases and at J to 3 bases, leaving 8 bases not matched to a gene. The CDR3 has 16 residues. CDR3 DNA: TGTGCCAGCAGGTCCCCGGGACAGATCTATAATTCACCCCTCCACTTT. Its protein product is CASRSPGQIYNSPLHF. Filled out from reference TRBV28 and TRBJ1-6, the complete variable domain reads DVKVTQSSRYLVKRTGEKVFLECVQDMDHENMFWYRQDPGLGLRLIYFSYDVKMKEKGDIPEGYSVSREKKERFSLILESASTNQTSMYLCASRSPGQIYNSPLHFGNGTRLTVT.

The CDR3 region is CASSITGGTQETQYF. The CDR3 nucleotides read TGTGCCAGCAGCATAACAGGGGGGACACAAGAGACCCAGTACTTC. J is TRBJ2-5 and V is TRBV5-4, with 8 positions matching TRBD1. The CDR3 is 15 amino acids. Germline assignment: CDR1 SGHNT and CDR2 YYREEE (reference sequence). V shed 4 bases, J shed 2 bases, and the junction held 7 bases outside the gene matches.